This T cell receptor beta chain derives from a study of T cell responses to AZD1222 COVID-19 vaccine. Across the whole study: Recipients boosted at about 4 weeks or about 12 weeks are pooled.

This CDR3 has 15 residues. After removal of 0 bases from V and 9 bases from J, the junction contained 5 bases not matched to a gene. Germline-derived CDR1 and CDR2 are GTSNPN and SVGIG (reference sequence). This clone was seen a single time. TCRdb's copy holds only in-frame clones and misses some; the assay was immunoSEQ multiplex PCR. The profile shows 120,000 or so clones, around nine tenths of them singletons. The sample here was peripheral blood, taken on day 0 of AZD1222 vaccination. This clonotype originated in an adult in good health. This chain connects TRBV30 to TRBJ2-1; 13 bases fit TRBD2. The CDR3 bases are TGTGCCTGGAGTGTGGGGACTAGCGGGATAGGTGAGCAGTTCTTC. Its protein product is CAWSVGTSGIGEQFF.